This T cell receptor beta chain appears in the sequencing data of a study of cytomegalovirus exposure and HLA in healthy donors. Use of 60 Vbeta and 13 Jbeta primers characterized the PCR. Repertoires were generated with immunoSEQ multiplex PCR, while TCRdb's copy carries only in-frame clones and drops some. The sample has more than 90,000 clones, approximately 80% seen once. CDR1 is LGHNA and CDR2 is YNFKEQ in the germline V gene. Trimming left V 0 bases short and J 5 bases short, with 12 bases between. CDR3 length: 15 amino acids. This sequence was found in a woman aged 60-70 years in good health and CMV-seronegative. The sample taken for sequencing was PBMCs. The chain couples TRBV4-2 to TRBJ2-3; D may be TRBD2 (6 bases). The CDR3 reads CASSQDGRGLDTQYF. The CDR3, as DNA: TGTGCCAGCAGCCAAGATGGACGGGGGTTAGATACGCAGTATTTT.